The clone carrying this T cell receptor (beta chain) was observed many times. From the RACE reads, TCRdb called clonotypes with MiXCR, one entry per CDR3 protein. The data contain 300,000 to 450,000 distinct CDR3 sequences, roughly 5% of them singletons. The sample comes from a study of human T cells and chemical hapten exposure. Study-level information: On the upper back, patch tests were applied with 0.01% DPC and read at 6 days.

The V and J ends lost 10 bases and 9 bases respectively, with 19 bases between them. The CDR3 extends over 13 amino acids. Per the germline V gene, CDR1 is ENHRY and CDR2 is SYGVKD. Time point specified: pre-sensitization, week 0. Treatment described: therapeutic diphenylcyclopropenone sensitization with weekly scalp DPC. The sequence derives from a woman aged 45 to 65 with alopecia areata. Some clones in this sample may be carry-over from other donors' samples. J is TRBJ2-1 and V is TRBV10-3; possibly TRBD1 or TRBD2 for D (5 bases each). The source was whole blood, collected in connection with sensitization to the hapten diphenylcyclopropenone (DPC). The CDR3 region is CATSSLEGTEQFF. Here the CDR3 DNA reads TGTGCCACCTCTTCCTTAGAGGGGACTGAGCAGTTCTTC.